The source of this T cell receptor (beta chain) is a study of identical twins. Study findings and constraints: In cord blood, abundant beta clonotypes had fewer insertions; memory showed no trend. Out-of-frame alpha sequences common to twins were enriched for low generation probability. Within monozygotic twins, out-of-frame TCR alpha sharing was underestimated by the models.

A template switching step contributed a universal primer site, while unique molecular identifiers were present in the cDNA. TCRdb reprocessed the 5' RACE reads with MiXCR, giving one entry per CDR3 protein. The sample has approximately 590,000 distinct CDR3 sequences; 9.6% are singletons. The table lists this clonotype with many counts. Antigen unknown. J lost 3 bases, V lost 2 bases, and 4 bases had no gene match. This CDR3 contains 15 residues. Germline V gene lookup returns CDR1 SNHLY and CDR2 FYNNEI. These data are also associated with another study on yellow fever vaccine responses in identical twins.

This clonotype was obtained from a woman aged 18 to 35 in good health. The chain uses TRBV2 and TRBJ2-3, with 8 bases that match TRBD2. Material for sequencing was PBMCs. The CDR3 nucleotides read TGTGCCAGCAGTGAAAACGGGAGGGGGACAGATACGCAGTATTTT. It translates to CASSENGRGTDTQYF.